One and the same sample provided the 9 T cell receptor beta chains below, sequenced in a study of T cell responses to AZD1222 COVID-19 vaccine. Clones were sequenced by immunoSEQ multiplex PCR, and TCRdb holds only the in-frame ones, with some missing. The table lists about 130,000 clones, about 94% of them singletons. The material was peripheral blood, obtained on day 0 of AZD1222 vaccination. These receptors all stem from an adult in good health.

This chain joins TRBV27 and TRBJ2-7, with TRBD2 as a possible D gene (5 bases). Trimming left V 5 bases short and J 3 bases short, with 17 bases between. The CDR3 loop spans 15 amino acids. Per germline, CDR1 MNHEY and CDR2 SMNVEV (reference sequence). CDR3 amino acids: CASSPLPGDYYEQYF. Written as DNA, the CDR3 is TGTGCCAGCAGTCCGCTACCAGGTGACTACTACGAGCAGTACTTC.

The V call is TRBV5-1, the J call TRBJ2-5; D is perhaps TRBD1 (7 bases). Germline CDR1 SGHRS, CDR2 YFSETQ. V was cut by 4 bases and J by 1 base, with 11 bases left in between. The CDR3 covers 14 residues. DNA of the CDR3: TGCGCCAGCAGCGCGGGACAGAGCCAAGAGACCCAGTACTTC. Translating gives CASSAGQSQETQYF. Drawing the rest from reference TRBV5-1 and TRBJ2-5, the complete variable domain is KAGVTQTPRYLIKTRGQQVTLSCSPISGHRSVSWYQQTPGQGLQFLFEYFSETQRNKGNFPGRFSGRQFSNSRSEMNVSTLELGDSALYLCASSAGQSQETQYFGPGTRLLVL.

V is TRBV5-4 and J is TRBJ2-7; 9 bases match TRBD2. V shed 4 bases, J shed 2 bases, and the junction held 7 bases outside the gene matches. CDR3 length: 15 residues. Germline-derived CDR1 and CDR2 are SGHNT and YYREEE (reference sequence). The CDR3 coding sequence is TGTGCCAGCAGCGCGGGAGGGCCTCACACCTACGAGCAGTACTTC. The encoded protein is CASSAGGPHTYEQYF.

The genes are TRBV5-4 and TRBJ1-1; maybe TRBD1 (5 bases). The CDR3 contains 14 residues. Germline CDR1 reads SGHNT; CDR2 reads YYREEE (reference sequence). V was trimmed by 3 bases and J by 1 base, leaving 10 bases between them. CDR3 residues: CASSYRDGNTEAFF. The CDR3 region has the DNA TGTGCCAGCAGCTACCGGGACGGGAACACTGAAGCTTTCTTT.

This rearrangement joins TRBV4-1 to TRBJ1-4, with a weak D call TRBD1 (5 bases). CDR3 size: 14 residues. V lost 5 bases to trimming and J lost 6 bases, with 13 bases between them. Germline V CDR1 and CDR2: MGHRA, YSYEKL. The CDR3 region is CASSYPGADEKLFF. DNA of the CDR3: TGCGCCAGCAGCTATCCCGGGGCGGATGAAAAACTGTTTTTT.

The chain links TRBV11-2 to TRBJ2-7; a weak D match, TRBD2 (6 bases). The CDR3 loop spans 14 amino acids. Trimming left V 8 bases short and J 0 bases short, with 14 bases between. CDR1 is SGHAT and CDR2 is FQNNGV in the germline V gene. DNA for the CDR3: TGTGCCAGCGTTGGGGAGGAGGGCTCCTACGAGCAGTACTTC. Amino acid sequence: CASVGEEGSYEQYF.

The rearrangement links TRBV19 to TRBJ1-3; tentatively, D is TRBD1 (6 bases). V lost 4 bases to trimming and J lost 0 bases, with 13 bases between them. The CDR3 is 16 amino acids. Germline CDR1 is LNHDA and CDR2 is SQIVND (reference sequence). Here the CDR3 reads CASSTLRTVSGNTIYF. CDR3 in DNA: TGTGCCAGTAGTACCCTACGGACAGTCTCTGGAAACACCATATATTTT.

The CDR3 region has the DNA TGCGCCAGCAGTCGGACGGAGAACACTGAAGCTTTCTTT. Translation: CASSRTENTEAFF. The chain employs TRBV10-1 and TRBJ1-1; D ambiguous. V lost 5 bases, J lost 1 base, and 8 bases lay in between. This CDR3 contains 13 residues. Per germline, CDR1 WNHNN and CDR2 SYGVQD (reference sequence).

The gene calls are TRBV2 and TRBJ1-4; D gene uncertain. In germline, CDR1 is SNHLY, CDR2 FYNNEI. The CDR3 is 15 residues long. The ends were cut back, 8 bases at V and 0 bases at J, with 13 bases in the middle. This chain's CDR3 is CASGRSGATNEKLFF. The CDR3 DNA follows: TGTGCCAGCGGGAGGAGCGGGGCAACTAATGAAAAACTGTTTTTT. The full variable domain, its missing parts supplied by reference TRBV2 and TRBJ1-4, is EPEVTQTPSHQVTQMGQEVILRCVPISNHLYFYWYRQILGQKVEFLVSFYNNEISEKSEIFDDQFSVERPDGSNFTLKIRSTKLEDSAMYFCASGRSGATNEKLFFGSGTQLSVL.